These 20 T cell receptor beta chains originate from one sample sequenced in a study of graft-versus-host responses after intestinal transplantation. No antigen is known for these receptors. Using immunoSEQ multiplex PCR, the repertoire was profiled, and TCRdb retains in-frame clones only, with some absent. Of approximately 89,000 clones in the sample, approximately 92% were seen once. Sequences were derived from unstimulated CD8+ T cells sorted from spleen or lymph node cells, sampled before transplant. The receptor source for this set is a human donor who was the organ donor for an intestinal transplant.

This clone was seen only a few times. This sequence joins TRBV5-1 and TRBJ2-7, with TRBD1 matching 9 bases. From germline, CDR1 is SGHRS and CDR2 YFSETQ. This CDR3 has 14 amino acids. V gave up 5 bases and J gave up 2 bases; unmatched junction bases: 5. CDR3 DNA sequence: TGCGCCAGCAGTGCCGGGACAGGGCCCTACGAGCAGTACTTC. This sequence encodes CASSAGTGPYEQYF.

The V and J genes are TRBV2 and TRBJ2-1; D is unclear. V was shortened by 10 bases and J by 3 bases, with 16 bases between the two germline ends. The germline gives CDR1 SNHLY, CDR2 FYNNEI. The CDR3 is 14 amino acids. CDR3 sequence (DNA): TGTGCCACTTTATTGAGCCTGATCTACAATGAGCAGTTCTTC. Its protein product is CATLLSLIYNEQFF.

The table lists this clone with a count of one. Written as DNA, the CDR3 is TGTGCCAGCAGCTTGATCGGTGCGGGATCGGCCATTCAGTACTTC. Translating gives CASSLIGAGSAIQYF. J is TRBJ2-4 and V is TRBV5-4; possibly TRBD2 for D (6 bases). The CDR3 has 15 residues. In germline, CDR1 is SGHNT, CDR2 YYREEE (reference sequence). Trimming left V 1 base short and J 9 bases short, with 17 bases between.

The chain uses TRBV27 and TRBJ2-7, with 7 bases fitting TRBD2. This CDR3 is 13 amino acids long. CDR1 MNHEY and CDR2 SMNVEV come from the germline V gene (reference sequence). V lost 8 bases to trimming and J lost 7 bases; unmatched junction nucleotides: 11. Here the CDR3 reads CASALAVKQEQYF. CDR3 nucleotides: TGTGCCAGCGCTCTAGCGGTAAAACAGGAGCAGTACTTC.

This rearrangement joins TRBV28 to TRBJ2-5, with 9 positions matching TRBD1. TRBJ2-7 matches the DNA end more closely, so the J call is doubtful. The V gene's germline CDR1 is MDHEN and CDR2 SYDVKM. The CDR3 runs 14 residues. The CDR3 DNA reads as TGTGCCAGCACCATAACGGACAGGGGCTACGAGCAGTACTTC. It yields the protein CASTITDRGYEQYF.

The chain has TRBV27 and TRBJ2-7; D may be TRBD1 (5 bases). CDR1 is MNHEY, CDR2 SMNVEV, per germline (reference sequence). V lost 6 bases and J 4 bases, leaving 10 bases between the germline ends. This CDR3 spans 12 amino acids. The CDR3 here is CASRGHGYEQYF. The CDR3 nucleotides are TGTGCCAGCAGGGGGCATGGATACGAGCAGTACTTC.

The chain joins TRBV19 to TRBJ2-1; the match to TRBD2 covers 9 bases. Germline V gene lookup returns CDR1 LNHDA and CDR2 SQIVND (reference sequence). The CDR3 sequence is 17 residues long. Germline trimming cut 1 base from V and 0 bases from J; bases unmatched to any gene: 4. The CDR3 reads CASSIGTSEHSYNEQFF. The CDR3 DNA follows: TGTGCCAGTAGTATAGGGACTAGCGAACACTCCTACAATGAGCAGTTCTTC. The variable domain in full, with the rest retrieved from reference TRBV19 and TRBJ2-1, is DGGITQSPKYLFRKEGQNVTLSCEQNLNHDAMYWYRQDPGQGLRLIYYSQIVNDFQKGDIAEGYSVSREKKESFPLTVTSAQKNPTAFYLCASSIGTSEHSYNEQFFGPGTRLTVL.

This clone was detected a few times. This rearrangement joins TRBV5-6 to TRBJ2-7; 8 bases match TRBD1. The germline V gene has CDR1 SGHDT and CDR2 YYEEEE. The CDR3 extends over 13 amino acids. The V segment lost 4 bases and the J segment 6 bases; nucleotides outside the gene matches: 6. DNA of the CDR3: TGTGCCAGCAGCCCAAGACAGGGGCCCGAGCAGTACTTC. Its translation is CASSPRQGPEQYF.

This sequence joins TRBV4-3 and TRBJ2-4; no clear D gene. The V gene's germline CDR1 is LGHNA and CDR2 YSLEER. The V and J ends lost 0 bases and 6 bases respectively, with 12 bases between them. The CDR3 length is 15 residues. CDR3 in DNA: TGCGCCAGCAGCCAAGATCAGACTTCGGTAAACATTCAGTACTTC. This translates into CASSQDQTSVNIQYF.

V usage is TRBV4-2 and J usage is TRBJ2-5; maybe TRBD1 (6 bases). With the DNA end fitting TRBJ2-7 better, the J assignment may be wrong. Germline V lookup: CDR1 LGHNA, CDR2 YNFKEQ. The CDR3 has 16 amino acids. The CDR3 nucleotides are TGTGCCAGCAGCCAAGAGGGGCAGGGGTCATCCTACGAGCAGTACTTC. Protein sequence: CASSQEGQGSSYEQYF.

The chain combines TRBV27 with TRBJ2-7; the match to TRBD1 covers 7 bases. Germline V CDR1 and CDR2: MNHEY, SMNVEV (reference sequence). The CDR3 contains 15 residues. Germline trimming cut 5 bases from V and 1 base from J; bases unmatched to any gene: 8. CDR3: CASSPEGARSYEQYF. CDR3 bases: TGTGCCAGCAGTCCCGAGGGGGCTAGGTCCTACGAGCAGTACTTC.

The V and J genes are TRBV9 and TRBJ1-2, with 7 bases fitting TRBD1. Trimming cost V 0 bases and J 0 bases; bases outside gene matches: 14. Germline CDR1 reads SGDLS; CDR2 reads YYNGEE. The CDR3 consists of 19 residues. The CDR3 sequence: CASSVEGVDRARANYGYTF. In DNA, the CDR3 is TGTGCCAGCAGCGTAGAAGGAGTTGACAGGGCTCGAGCTAACTATGGCTACACCTTC.

The chain uses TRBV18 and TRBJ1-2; no definite D call. Deletions cut 0 bases from V and 0 bases from J, with 11 bases between. This CDR3 contains 16 residues. Germline V gives CDR1 KGHSH, CDR2 LQKENI. The CDR3 here is CASSPPFSLANYGYTF. As DNA, the CDR3 is TGTGCCAGCTCACCACCCTTCTCACTAGCTAACTATGGCTACACCTTC.

This clone has a single count. The chain couples TRBV4-1 to TRBJ2-3, with D possibly matching TRBD2 (5 bases). CDR1 and CDR2 from the germline V gene are MGHRA and YSYEKL. The length of the CDR3 is 15 residues. The germline V and J ends were trimmed by 4 bases and 1 base, with 12 bases remaining between them. The CDR3 loop reads CASSLPTSGTDTQYF. CDR3 nucleotides: TGCGCCAGCAGCCTACCAACTAGTGGCACAGATACGCAGTATTTT.

This clone was observed a single time. The chain links TRBV27 to TRBJ2-1; TRBD2 matches 7 bases. The CDR3 covers 15 residues. Germline V gene sequence: CDR1 MNHEY, CDR2 SMNVEV (reference sequence). The junction had 9 bases not matched to a gene; V was cut back by 2 bases and J by 8 bases. Here the CDR3 reads CASSLRATSPHEQFF. DNA of the CDR3: TGTGCCAGCAGTTTAAGGGCGACTAGCCCCCATGAGCAGTTCTTC.

This sequence joins TRBV5-4 and TRBJ1-5; 7 positions agree with TRBD1. CDR1 is SGHNT and CDR2 is YYREEE in the germline V gene (reference sequence). This CDR3 contains 16 residues. The V gene end was trimmed by 4 bases and the J gene end by 2 bases; junction bases not matched to a gene: 9. The CDR3 DNA is TGTGCCAGCAGCATACCCGGACAGGACCGCAATCAGCCCCAGCATTTT. Translating it yields CASSIPGQDRNQPQHF.

The genes are TRBV7-9 and TRBJ2-7; 9 bases line up with TRBD2. Germline V lookup: CDR1 SEHNR, CDR2 FQNEAQ (reference sequence). Germline trimming cut 2 bases from V and 5 bases from J; bases unmatched to any gene: 10. The CDR3 sequence is 16 residues long. The CDR3 bases are TGTGCCAGCAGCTTAAGCGGAGTAGCGGGAGTTAACGAGCAGTACTTC. The encoded protein is CASSLSGVAGVNEQYF.

This clone showed up just once. The genes are TRBV5-6 and TRBJ2-1; D possibly corresponds to TRBD1 (6 bases). V lost 3 bases and J 0 bases, leaving 10 bases between the germline ends. The CDR3 is made up of 15 amino acids. The germline gives CDR1 SGHDT, CDR2 YYEEEE. In nucleotides, the CDR3 is TGTGCCAGCAGCTGGGGGCGCAGCTCCTACAATGAGCAGTTCTTC. Encoded protein: CASSWGRSSYNEQFF.

V usage is TRBV27 and J usage is TRBJ2-7, with D possibly matching TRBD2 (5 bases). V lost 6 bases to trimming and J lost 0 bases, with 12 bases between them. The germline V gene has CDR1 MNHEY and CDR2 SMNVEV (reference sequence). The CDR3 covers 14 residues. The CDR3 spells CASSAPGSSYEQYF. The CDR3, as DNA: TGTGCCAGCAGCGCCCCGGGGAGCTCCTACGAGCAGTACTTC.

This chain connects TRBV27 to TRBJ1-1; no definite D call. V shed 11 bases and J shed 3 bases, with 16 bases lying between them. Germline V gene data show CDR1 as MNHEY and CDR2 as SMNVEV (reference sequence). The CDR3 length is 13 residues. The CDR3 loop reads CAARGKGDTEAFF. In nucleotides, the CDR3 is TGTGCCGCTCGAGGGAAAGGAGACACTGAAGCTTTCTTT.